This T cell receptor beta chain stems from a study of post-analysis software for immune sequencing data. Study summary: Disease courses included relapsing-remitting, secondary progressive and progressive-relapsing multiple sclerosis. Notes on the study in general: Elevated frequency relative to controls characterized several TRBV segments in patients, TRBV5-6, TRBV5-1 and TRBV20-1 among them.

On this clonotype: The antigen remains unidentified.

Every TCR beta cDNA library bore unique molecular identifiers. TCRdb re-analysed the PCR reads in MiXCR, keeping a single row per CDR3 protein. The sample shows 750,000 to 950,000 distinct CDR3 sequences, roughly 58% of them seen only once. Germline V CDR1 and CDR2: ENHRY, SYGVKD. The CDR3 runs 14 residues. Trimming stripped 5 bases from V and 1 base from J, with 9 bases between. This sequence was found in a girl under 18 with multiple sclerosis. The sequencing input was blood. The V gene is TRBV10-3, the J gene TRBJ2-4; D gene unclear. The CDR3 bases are TGTGCCATCAGTCCCGGGCTGGCCAAAAACATTCAGTACTTC. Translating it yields CAISPGLAKNIQYF.